These 31 T cell receptor beta chains came from one sample sequenced in a study of blood T cell repertoires in COVID-19. The method was immunoSEQ multiplex PCR; TCRdb's version includes in-frame clones alone and lacks a portion of them. The table includes 150,000 to 200,000 clones, 89% detected once. The sequenced sample was PBMCs or T cells enriched from blood (not recorded which). The source of these receptors is a woman younger than 35 who had recovered from COVID-19.

The chain links TRBV28 to TRBJ1-6; no clear D gene. This CDR3 is built from 17 residues. CDR1 is MDHEN and CDR2 is SYDVKM in the germline V gene. Trimming took 6 bases from V and 4 from J, leaving 19 bases between them. CDR3 sequence (DNA): TGTGCCAGCAGGAACTCCGGGTCCGAACCGTATAATTCACCCCTCCACTTT. Translation gives CASRNSGSEPYNSPLHF. Full variable domain (remainder filled in from reference TRBV28 and TRBJ1-6): DVKVTQSSRYLVKRTGEKVFLECVQDMDHENMFWYRQDPGLGLRLIYFSYDVKMKEKGDIPEGYSVSREKKERFSLILESASTNQTSMYLCASRNSGSEPYNSPLHFGNGTRLTVT.

Here the CDR3 reads CASSPNTGAGNTIYF. CDR3 DNA sequence: TGTGCCAGCAGCCCGAACACAGGGGCTGGAAACACCATATATTTT. V gene TRBV7-6 combines with J gene TRBJ1-3; TRBD1 aligns across 7 bases. This CDR3 is built from 15 residues. CDR1 and CDR2 (germline): SGHVS, FNYEAQ. V was clipped by 5 bases and J by 2 bases; unmatched bases: 6.

V gene TRBV18 combines with J gene TRBJ2-5; 10 bases map to TRBD2. Germline-derived CDR1 and CDR2 are KGHSH and LQKENI. The CDR3 spans 15 residues. V was pared by 3 bases and J by 5 bases, with 6 bases of the junction left unmatched. CDR3 amino acids: CASSPSASGSETQYF. The DNA for the CDR3 is TGTGCCAGCTCACCGAGTGCTAGCGGGAGCGAGACCCAGTACTTC. The complete variable domain, with remaining parts taken from reference TRBV18 and TRBJ2-5, reads NAGVMQNPRHLVRRRGQEARLRCSPMKGHSHVYWYRQLPEEGLKFMVYLQKENIIDESGMPKERFSAEFPKEGPSILRIQQVVRGDSAAYFCASSPSASGSETQYFGPGTRLLVL.

The gene calls are TRBV7-3 and TRBJ2-1; D gene uncertain. The germline V and J ends were trimmed by 2 bases and 0 bases, with 8 bases remaining between them. The germline V gene encodes CDR1 SGHTA and CDR2 FQGTGA. The CDR3 has 15 amino acids. CDR3 DNA: TGTGCCAGCAGCTTATCCCTTAGCTCCTACAATGAGCAGTTCTTC. Its translation: CASSLSLSSYNEQFF. Variable domain in full (rest from reference TRBV7-3 and TRBJ2-1): GAGVSQTPSNKVTEKGKYVELRCDPISGHTALYWYRQSLGQGPEFLIYFQGTGAADDSGLPNDRFFAVRPEGSVSTLKIQRTERGDSAVYLCASSLSLSSYNEQFFGPGTRLTVL.

The rearrangement links TRBV7-8 to TRBJ2-1, with 9 bases lining up with TRBD2. The CDR3 runs 15 residues. Germline CDR1 SGHVS, CDR2 FQNEAQ. The trim removed 5 bases at V and 2 bases at J, leaving 4 bases unmatched. The CDR3 reads CASSPLAGAYNEQFF. DNA of the CDR3: TGTGCCAGCAGCCCGTTAGCGGGAGCCTACAATGAGCAGTTCTTC.

V usage is TRBV4-1 and J usage is TRBJ1-6; D ambiguous. V was trimmed by 1 base and J by 0 bases, leaving 19 bases between them. The germline V gene has CDR1 MGHRA and CDR2 YSYEKL. There are 20 residues in the CDR3. The CDR3 coding sequence is TGCGCCAGCAGCCAAGCCTTTGTACCGGGGATTAGCTCCTATAATTCACCCCTCCACTTT. This codes for CASSQAFVPGISSYNSPLHF.

In its sample, this clone was seen a few times. V is TRBV28 and J is TRBJ2-3, with unresolved D. The CDR3 runs 13 residues. The V end was cut by 1 base, the J end by 6 bases, with 8 bases between. Germline V CDR1 and CDR2: MDHEN, SYDVKM. The DNA for the CDR3 is TGTGCCAGCAGTTTATCTACGTGGGATACGCAGTATTTT. This codes for CASSLSTWDTQYF. Full variable domain (rest looked up from reference TRBV28 and TRBJ2-3): DVKVTQSSRYLVKRTGEKVFLECVQDMDHENMFWYRQDPGLGLRLIYFSYDVKMKEKGDIPEGYSVSREKKERFSLILESASTNQTSMYLCASSLSTWDTQYFGPGTRLTVL.

This clone was seen only once. The rearrangement links TRBV7-9 to TRBJ2-7; possibly TRBD2 for D (5 bases). V shed 4 bases and J shed 7 bases, with 14 bases lying between them. The CDR3 sequence is 13 residues long. The germline CDR1 and CDR2 sequences are SEHNR and FQNEAQ (reference sequence). The CDR3 region has the DNA TGTGCCAGCAGCTCCACTAGGGTGTGGGAGCAGTACTTC. This translates into CASSSTRVWEQYF.

V usage is TRBV11-2 and J usage is TRBJ2-7; TRBD1 aligns across 8 bases. CDR1 is SGHAT, CDR2 FQNNGV, per germline. The CDR3 loop spans 14 amino acids. Unmatched junction bases numbered 3, after V lost 5 bases and J lost 0 bases. The CDR3 spells CASSPGGPSYEQYF. CDR3 sequence (DNA): TGTGCCAGCAGCCCAGGGGGCCCCTCCTACGAGCAGTACTTC.

The chain recombines TRBV5-8 with TRBJ1-3, with D possibly being TRBD1 (6 bases). V was pared by 2 bases and J by 0 bases, with 9 bases between. Germline assignment: CDR1 SGHTS and CDR2 YDEGEE. CDR3 size: 15 residues. This CDR3 is CASSFRGASGNTIYF. CDR3 DNA: TGTGCCAGCAGCTTCAGGGGCGCCTCTGGAAACACCATATATTTT.

The genes are TRBV5-1 and TRBJ1-6, with 8 bases lining up with TRBD1. The trim removed 0 bases at V and 9 bases at J, leaving 5 bases unmatched. CDR3 length: 15 amino acids. CDR1 is SGHRS, CDR2 YFSETQ, per germline. The DNA of the CDR3 is TGCGCCAGCAGCTTGGCGGACAGGGCGCGTTCACCCCTCCACTTT. Translating gives CASSLADRARSPLHF. The full variable domain, its missing parts supplied by reference TRBV5-1 and TRBJ1-6, is KAGVTQTPRYLIKTRGQQVTLSCSPISGHRSVSWYQQTPGQGLQFLFEYFSETQRNKGNFPGRFSGRQFSNSRSEMNVSTLELGDSALYLCASSLADRARSPLHFGNGTRLTVT.

This chain uses TRBV19 with TRBJ1-1; perhaps TRBD1 as D (6 bases). Germline-derived CDR1 and CDR2 are LNHDA and SQIVND (reference sequence). Deletions cut 6 bases from V and 7 bases from J, with 21 bases between. The CDR3 totals 15 residues. CDR3: CASSDAGAPVGEAFF. The CDR3 DNA reads as TGTGCCAGTAGCGACGCGGGGGCCCCGGTTGGTGAAGCTTTCTTT.

V gene TRBV7-6 combines with J gene TRBJ2-1; D possibly corresponds to TRBD1 (5 bases). V lost 5 bases to trimming and J lost 9 bases, with 14 bases between them. This CDR3 has 13 residues. Germline CDR1 SGHVS, CDR2 FNYEAQ. The CDR3 DNA is TGTGCCAGCAGCCGGACAACCGGTCGTGAGCAGTTCTTC. This codes for CASSRTTGREQFF.

V usage is TRBV5-1 and J usage is TRBJ2-1; tentatively, D is TRBD1 (6 bases). The CDR3 sequence is 14 residues long. CDR1 is SGHRS and CDR2 is YFSETQ in the germline V gene. V was cut by 0 bases and J by 9 bases, with 13 bases left in between. Here the CDR3 reads CASSLAHRAGEQFF. CDR3 in DNA: TGCGCCAGCAGCTTGGCGCACAGGGCTGGTGAGCAGTTCTTC.

The gene calls are TRBV7-9 and TRBJ2-2; 10 nucleotides line up with TRBD2. The CDR3 runs 15 residues. Germline CDR1 reads SEHNR; CDR2 reads FQNEAQ (reference sequence). V lost 9 bases and J lost 1; bases outside the gene matches: 5. Written as DNA, the CDR3 is TGTGCCAGTTCTAGCGGGAGTTTGAACACCGGGGAGCTGTTTTTT. It is translated as CASSSGSLNTGELFF.

The rearrangement joins TRBV15 to TRBJ2-7, with D tentatively TRBD2 (5 bases). The CDR3 consists of 20 residues. Germline loops: CDR1 LNHNV, CDR2 YYDKDF (reference sequence). V shed 0 bases and J shed 6 bases, with 30 bases lying between them. DNA for the CDR3: TGTGCCACCAGCAGAGATTTTGGTCGGACTTGGACCAACCGTTATAGCGAGCAGTACTTC. It is translated as CATSRDFGRTWTNRYSEQYF.

The chain combines TRBV6-5 with TRBJ1-2; no firm D call. Germline V gene data show CDR1 as MNHEY and CDR2 as SVGAGI. V was cut by 7 bases and J by 5 bases, with 14 bases left in between. The CDR3 has 13 residues. The CDR3 DNA follows: TGTGCCAGCACCTCACGGGAGTGGTATGGCTACACCTTC. This gives the protein CASTSREWYGYTF.

The J gene is TRBJ1-4, the V gene TRBV2; TRBD1 aligns across 9 bases. V was pared by 2 bases and J by 4 bases, with 17 bases of the junction left unmatched. The CDR3 has 20 amino acids. Looked up from germline, CDR1 is SNHLY and CDR2 is FYNNEI. CDR3 sequence (DNA): TGTGCCAGCAGTGAAAAGTTGAAAGGGACAGGGCGAAACTTTAATGAAAAACTGTTTTTT. Translating gives CASSEKLKGTGRNFNEKLFF.

The V gene is TRBV7-8, the J gene TRBJ2-7; tentatively, D is TRBD2 (6 bases). The CDR3 extends over 15 amino acids. Germline CDR1 and CDR2: SGHVS and FQNEAQ. V was clipped by 3 bases and J by 0 bases, with 12 bases between them. The CDR3: CASSFGGLTSYEQYF. CDR3 DNA: TGTGCCAGCAGCTTCGGGGGTCTGACCTCCTACGAGCAGTACTTC.

The chain joins TRBV10-3 to TRBJ2-5; D uncertain. V lost 0 bases to trimming and J lost 1 base, with 6 bases between them. The CDR3 is made up of 14 amino acids. The germline CDR1 and CDR2 sequences are ENHRY and SYGVKD. CDR3 nucleotides: TGTGCCATCAGTGAGTCCTATGGCCAAGAGACCCAGTACTTC. It codes for CAISESYGQETQYF.

This chain connects TRBV5-4 to TRBJ2-1, with TRBD2 as a possible D gene (5 bases). The CDR3 loop spans 15 amino acids. V lost 0 bases, J lost 7 bases, and 14 bases lay in between. Germline V gene sequence: CDR1 SGHNT, CDR2 YYREEE (reference sequence). CDR3 nucleotides: TGTGCCAGCAGCTTGGGCGGAGCGGATCGAAATGAGCAGTTCTTC. Amino acids: CASSLGGADRNEQFF.

This clone was picked up a small number of times. The chain couples TRBV4-1 to TRBJ1-5; D is perhaps TRBD1 (5 bases). This CDR3 comprises 15 residues. From germline, CDR1 is MGHRA and CDR2 YSYEKL. V lost 5 bases, J lost 3 bases, and 14 bases lay in between. The CDR3 protein is CASSYTGQPNQPQHF. The CDR3 DNA is TGCGCCAGCAGCTACACCGGACAACCCAATCAGCCCCAGCATTTT.

In its sample, this clone was seen a few times. The chain has TRBV19 and TRBJ1-2, with 8 bases that match TRBD1. The germline CDR1 and CDR2 sequences are LNHDA and SQIVND (reference sequence). V trimming: 6 bases; J trimming: 5 bases; junction bases outside the gene matches: 8. This CDR3 spans 14 amino acids. The CDR3 loop reads CASRARDRLYGYTF. DNA of the CDR3: TGTGCCAGTAGAGCCCGGGACAGGCTGTATGGCTACACCTTC.

V and J are TRBV5-3 and TRBJ2-7; maybe TRBD2 (6 bases). TRBV5-3 is sorted into the ORF group, with uncertain function. V gave up 0 bases and J gave up 2 bases, with 15 bases separating them. The CDR3 runs to 16 residues. The CDR3 spells CARSLGREELTYEQYF. The CDR3, as DNA: TGTGCCAGAAGCTTGGGGAGGGAAGAACTAACCTACGAGCAGTACTTC.

J is TRBJ2-7 and V is TRBV11-2; 9 positions agree with TRBD1. Looked up from germline, CDR1 is SGHAT and CDR2 is FQNNGV. This CDR3 has 15 residues. V shed 0 bases, J shed 3 bases, and the junction held 3 bases outside the gene matches. CDR3 nucleotide sequence: TGTGCCAGCAGCTTAGATACAGGGGGCAACTACGAGCAGTACTTC. Protein sequence: CASSLDTGGNYEQYF.

The V and J genes are TRBV30 and TRBJ1-2; 8 positions match TRBD1. The CDR3 is 16 residues long. Trimming removed 0 bases from V and 1 base from J; junction bases left unmatched: 7. Germline-derived CDR1 and CDR2 are GTSNPN and SVGIG (reference sequence). CDR3: CAWSVSRTGFNYGYTF. For the CDR3, the DNA is TGTGCCTGGAGTGTTTCAAGGACAGGGTTTAACTATGGCTACACCTTC.

The chain uses TRBV11-2 and TRBJ2-2; 7 bases agree with TRBD1. The ends lost 6 bases at V and 5 bases at J; junction bases unmatched: 9. The CDR3 length is 15 residues. The V gene's germline CDR1 is SGHAT and CDR2 FQNNGV. The CDR3 is CASRIPGQITGELFF. The CDR3 bases are TGTGCCAGCAGAATCCCGGGACAGATTACCGGGGAGCTGTTTTTT.

This clone is a singleton in its sample. CDR3 residues: CASSLPATGVGTDTQYF. DNA for the CDR3: TGCGCCAGCAGCTTGCCCGCTACAGGGGTCGGGACAGATACGCAGTATTTT. The V gene is TRBV5-1, the J gene TRBJ2-3; 7 positions match TRBD1. Trimming took 1 base from V and 3 from J; bases not matched to a gene: 11. The germline V gene encodes CDR1 SGHRS and CDR2 YFSETQ. The CDR3 has 17 amino acids.

The CDR3 coding sequence is TGTGCCATCAGTGAGTCGGGGGTGTCCGGGACAGGCCAACTCCACGGCTCTGGGGCCAACGTCCTGACTTTC. It encodes CAISESGVSGTGQLHGSGANVLTF. The gene calls are TRBV10-3 and TRBJ2-6, with 8 bases that match TRBD1. The trim removed 0 bases at V and 0 bases at J, leaving 22 bases unmatched. Germline CDR1 and CDR2: ENHRY and SYGVKD. The CDR3 totals 24 residues.

The chain uses TRBV7-9 and TRBJ2-7, with TRBD2 as a possible D gene (5 bases). Germline V gene data show CDR1 as SEHNR and CDR2 as FQNEAQ (reference sequence). V dropped 1 base and J dropped 4 bases, with 14 bases sitting between them. The CDR3 consists of 15 residues. The chain's CDR3 is CASSLGTAVLYEQYF. CDR3 nucleotides: TGTGCCAGCAGCTTAGGAACAGCGGTGTTATACGAGCAGTACTTC.

This clone turned up a few times. The chain uses TRBV6-2 or TRBV6-3 and TRBJ2-1, with 11 bases identical to TRBD2. Germline loops: CDR1 MNHEY, CDR2 SVGEGT. V trimming: 4 bases; J trimming: 3 bases; junction bases outside the gene matches: 2. The CDR3 is 15 amino acids. CDR3: CASSLAGGFYNEQFF. Here the CDR3 DNA reads TGTGCCAGCAGTTTAGCGGGAGGGTTCTACAATGAGCAGTTCTTC.